This T cell receptor beta chain derives from a study of read filtering for tumor transcriptome and immune sequencing. The overall study: Mean patient age was roughly 70 years, range roughly 47 to 90; around 16 male, 14 female. R-ISS stage counts were under 10 for I, about 15 for II, 6 or 7 for III.

CDR3 length: 18 amino acids. Germline lookup yields CDR1 SEHNR and CDR2 FQNEAQ (reference sequence). V dropped 4 bases and J dropped 5; count of bases not matched to a gene: 17. Overall study results and limits: The sorted CD138-negative fraction was a mixed bone marrow immune population, not purified T cells. IR-seq captured clonotypes deeper and more reliably than RNA-seq.

Worth noting for this clonotype: The antigen is not known.

This library used approximately 370 ng RNA and molecular barcoded adaptors spanning alpha/delta and beta/gamma chains. TCRdb analysed the reads with MiXCR anew, one entry per CDR3 protein. The sample holds tens of thousands of distinct CDR3 sequences, about 10% seen once. The sequenced material came from a population of CD138-negative cells sorted from bone marrow. The chain uses TRBV7-9 and TRBJ1-3; 7 bases are a match to TRBD1. The receptor was isolated from a donor over 35 with multiple myeloma. CDR3 DNA: TGTGCCAGCAGCTCACCGACCGAAACAGGGGTGGAAAGAAACACCATATATTTT. This encodes CASSSPTETGVERNTIYF.